Following are 23 T cell receptor beta chains from one sample sequenced in a study of blood T cell repertoires in COVID-19. Profiled with immunoSEQ multiplex PCR; TCRdb holds only in-frame clones, not every one. The sample comprises 250,000 to 350,000 clones, approximately 88% of which are singletons, and approximately 7% rests with the top ten. Sequencing was done on a sample of peripheral blood. The origin of the receptors is a woman aged 25-40 years who had recovered from COVID-19.

The V call is TRBV27, the J call TRBJ1-2; TRBD1 agrees at 7 bases. The CDR3 spans 15 residues. CDR1 MNHEY and CDR2 SMNVEV come from the germline V gene (reference sequence). The J segment lost 2 bases and the V segment lost 1 base, leaving 4 bases of the junction unmatched. CDR3 region: CASSLFGTENYGYTF. In DNA, the CDR3 is TGTGCCAGCAGTTTATTCGGGACAGAAAACTATGGCTACACCTTC.

V and J are TRBV5-1 and TRBJ1-3, with D maybe TRBD1 (6 bases). Germline V gene data show CDR1 as SGHRS and CDR2 as YFSETQ. The CDR3 runs 15 residues. V lost 4 bases, J lost 0 bases, and 11 bases lay in between. In DNA, the CDR3 is TGCGCCAGCAGCCCAGGGACAAACTCTGGAAACACCATATATTTT. This gives the protein CASSPGTNSGNTIYF.

The count of this clone is one. The chain uses TRBV2 and TRBJ1-5; 7 bases map to TRBD1. Germline trimming cut 7 bases from V and 1 base from J; bases unmatched to any gene: 4. The CDR3 is 14 residues long. Germline V CDR1 and CDR2: SNHLY, FYNNEI. CDR3 in DNA: TGTGCCAGCAATACAGGGGTCAGCAATCAGCCCCAGCATTTT. Translated: CASNTGVSNQPQHF.

Written as DNA, the CDR3 is TGTGCCACCACCGGGACAGGGGCGACCCAGTACTTC. Its protein is CATTGTGATQYF. The rearrangement links TRBV15 to TRBJ2-5; 10 bases align to TRBD1. This CDR3 has 12 residues. J lost 7 bases, V lost 7 bases, and 3 bases had no gene match. Germline V CDR1 and CDR2: LNHNV, YYDKDF (reference sequence).

The V call is TRBV5-1, the J call TRBJ2-2, with TRBD2 matching 7 bases. CDR3 length: 16 amino acids. With V trimmed by 4 bases and J by 5 bases, 11 bases remained unmatched. Germline assignment: CDR1 SGHRS and CDR2 YFSETQ. The CDR3 loop is CASSETSAVRTGELFF. The CDR3 coding sequence is TGCGCCAGCAGCGAAACTAGCGCAGTACGAACCGGGGAGCTGTTTTTT. The whole variable domain, remainder taken from reference TRBV5-1 and TRBJ2-2, is KAGVTQTPRYLIKTRGQQVTLSCSPISGHRSVSWYQQTPGQGLQFLFEYFSETQRNKGNFPGRFSGRQFSNSRSEMNVSTLELGDSALYLCASSETSAVRTGELFFGEGSRLTVL.

This rearrangement joins TRBV5-1 to TRBJ1-1; perhaps TRBD1 as D (6 bases). V lost 4 bases and J lost 6, with 13 bases in between. This CDR3 is built from 13 residues. Germline V gene lookup returns CDR1 SGHRS and CDR2 YFSETQ. This CDR3 is CASSTTGSAEAFF. Written as DNA, the CDR3 is TGCGCCAGCAGCACAACAGGGAGCGCTGAAGCTTTCTTT.

In its sample, this clone was seen once. The V call is TRBV28, the J call TRBJ1-4; D not resolved. The CDR3 is made up of 16 amino acids. Per the germline V gene, CDR1 is MDHEN and CDR2 is SYDVKM. V dropped 4 bases and J dropped 3 bases, with 15 bases sitting between them. CDR3 region: CASSSPRMASNEKLFF. The CDR3 nucleotides read TGTGCCAGCAGTTCCCCCCGTATGGCCTCTAATGAAAAACTGTTTTTT.

This clone was counted between two and nine times. The chain recombines TRBV15 with TRBJ2-7; 7 bases align to TRBD1. The CDR3 is 15 amino acids. V was pared by 0 bases and J by 0 bases, with 2 bases of the junction left unmatched. CDR1 and CDR2 (germline): LNHNV, YYDKDF (reference sequence). The CDR3 spells CATSRDRDSSYEQYF. DNA of the CDR3: TGTGCCACCAGCAGAGACCGGGACAGCTCCTACGAGCAGTACTTC.

Turning to this clone: The identical CDR3 is also encoded by other nucleotide sequences in the sample. This chain uses TRBV3-1 (or the pseudogene TRBV3-2) with TRBJ2-7; D remains unclear. CDR3 length: 12 residues. Trimming pared 1 base from V and 4 bases from J, leaving 5 bases between. Germline V gives CDR1 LGHDT, CDR2 YNNKEL (reference sequence). CDR3 bases: TGTGCCAGCAGCCAAGTTACTTACGAGCAGTACTTC. Translating it yields CASSQVTYEQYF.

The chain is built from TRBV7-8 and TRBJ2-7, with TRBD1 identical over 9 bases. Trimming at V came to 5 bases and at J to 4 bases, leaving 3 bases not matched to a gene. Germline V lookup: CDR1 SGHVS, CDR2 FQNEAQ. CDR3 size: 13 residues. In nucleotides, the CDR3 is TGTGCCAGCAGCGCCGGGACAGGGTACGAGCAGTACTTC. It is translated as CASSAGTGYEQYF.

The chain uses TRBV28 and TRBJ2-2; 13 bases line up with TRBD2. This CDR3 is 16 amino acids long. The V gene end was trimmed by 8 bases and the J gene end by 4 bases; junction bases not matched to a gene: 7. Looked up from germline, CDR1 is MDHEN and CDR2 is SYDVKM. In DNA form, the CDR3 reads TGTGCCAGCTGCACTAGCGGGGGGGCCAGCACCGGGGAGCTGTTTTTT. Translated: CASCTSGGASTGELFF.

V and J are TRBV15 and TRBJ1-2; D not resolved. The CDR3 runs 14 residues. CDR1 and CDR2 (germline): LNHNV, YYDKDF (reference sequence). V lost 0 bases and J 4 bases, leaving 9 bases between the germline ends. DNA of the CDR3: TGTGCCACCAGCAGAGATTCGCGCGGCTATGGCTACACCTTC. This translates into CATSRDSRGYGYTF.

The CDR3 is CASSLVLAGPYNEQFF. CDR3 bases: TGTGCCAGCAGCTTAGTTCTAGCGGGGCCCTACAATGAGCAGTTCTTC. The chain joins TRBV11-2 to TRBJ2-1; 9 bases agree with TRBD2. Germline values: CDR1 SGHAT, CDR2 FQNNGV. V lost 1 base, J lost 2 bases, and 3 bases stayed unmatched. The CDR3 sequence is 16 residues long.

In its sample, this clone was seen a few times. The chain is built from TRBV4-2 and TRBJ2-7; D not certain. CDR1 is LGHNA, CDR2 YNFKEQ, per germline. CDR3 length: 14 amino acids. V lost 0 bases to trimming and J lost 3 bases, with 9 bases between them. The DNA of the CDR3 is TGTGCCAGCAGCCAAGATCTAGAGGTCTACGAGCAGTACTTC. It yields the protein CASSQDLEVYEQYF.

CDR3 amino acids: CASSDDSLGGYTF. CDR3 bases: TGTGCCAGTAGCGACGACAGTTTAGGAGGCTACACCTTC. The chain carries TRBV19 and TRBJ1-2; possibly TRBD1 for D (5 bases). This CDR3 has 13 amino acids. The germline CDR1 and CDR2 sequences are LNHDA and SQIVND (reference sequence). Trimming cost V 6 bases and J 8 bases, with 16 bases left between them.

The chain uses TRBV18 and TRBJ2-1, with TRBD2 identical over 14 bases. With 5 bases clipped from V and 8 bases from J, the junction kept 11 bases outside the gene matches. The CDR3 spans 17 residues. Per the germline V gene, CDR1 is KGHSH and CDR2 is LQKENI. CDR3 sequence reads: CASSTTSGGALYHEQFF. CDR3 coding DNA: TGTGCCAGCTCAACGACTAGCGGGGGGGCTTTATATCATGAGCAGTTCTTC.

The CDR3 loop is CASSLSTGYEQYF. The CDR3 DNA reads TGTGCCAGCAGCCTAAGTACGGGCTACGAGCAGTACTTC. The gene calls are TRBV11-2 and TRBJ2-7; D uncertain. Trimming removed 5 bases from V and 3 bases from J, with 11 bases in between. Per the germline V gene, CDR1 is SGHAT and CDR2 is FQNNGV. The CDR3 is 13 residues long.

The rearrangement uses TRBV6-5 and TRBJ1-4, with TRBD1 matching over 8 bases. Germline lookup yields CDR1 MNHEY and CDR2 SVGAGI. The V segment lost 6 bases and the J segment 10 bases; nucleotides outside the gene matches: 13. CDR3 length equals 15 residues. CDR3 sequence reads: CASSLLAGGLVKLFF. Written as DNA, the CDR3 is TGTGCCAGCAGCCTCCTGGCAGGGGGCCTTGTAAAACTGTTTTTT.

This clone was found once. The CDR3 spells CASSGGAGTRETQYF. As DNA, the CDR3 is TGCGCCAGCAGCGGGGGGGCCGGGACGAGAGAGACCCAGTACTTC. The V and J genes are TRBV5-1 and TRBJ2-5; TRBD2 might be the D (7 bases). This CDR3 is 15 amino acids long. Germline loops: CDR1 SGHRS, CDR2 YFSETQ. V was shortened by 4 bases and J by 4 bases, with 17 bases between the two germline ends.

The rearrangement uses TRBV20-1 and TRBJ2-6; 8 positions match TRBD2. The CDR3 covers 16 residues. From germline, CDR1 is DFQATT and CDR2 SNEGSKA (reference sequence). The V segment lost 3 bases and the J segment 0 bases; nucleotides outside the gene matches: 4. The CDR3 region is CSASPRGGSGANVLTF. Here the CDR3 DNA reads TGCAGTGCTAGTCCTCGGGGGGGCTCTGGGGCCAACGTCCTGACTTTC.

The J gene is TRBJ2-1, the V gene TRBV5-6; D unclear. The CDR3 consists of 14 residues. Per the germline V gene, CDR1 is SGHDT and CDR2 is YYEEEE. The V end lost 1 base, the J end lost 3 bases, and 8 bases lay between the germline ends. This CDR3 reads CASSLHELYNEQFF. The DNA for the CDR3 is TGTGCCAGCAGCTTGCACGAACTCTACAATGAGCAGTTCTTC.

This clone was counted once. J is TRBJ1-2 and V is TRBV5-5, with 11 bases that match TRBD1. CDR3 length equals 16 residues. Germline V lookup: CDR1 SGHKS, CDR2 YYEKEE (reference sequence). With V trimmed by 4 bases and J by 1 base, 6 bases remained unmatched. The CDR3 is CASSLGTGGYNYGYTF. The CDR3 DNA reads as TGTGCCAGCAGCCTAGGGACAGGGGGTTATAACTATGGCTACACCTTC.

V is TRBV3-1 (or the pseudogene TRBV3-2) and J is TRBJ1-2; D call uncertain. CDR1 is LGHDT, CDR2 YNNKEL, per germline (reference sequence). Trimming stripped 4 bases from V and 0 bases from J, with 6 bases between. The CDR3 loop spans 13 amino acids. CDR3: CASSPQTNYGYTF. In DNA form, the CDR3 reads TGTGCCAGCAGCCCGCAGACTAACTATGGCTACACCTTC.